A selection of T cell receptor beta chains follows, all from one sample in a study of T cell responses to AZD1222 COVID-19 vaccine. Only in-frame clones appear in the TCRdb table, and some are missing; sequencing was by immunoSEQ multiplex PCR. Counted here are approximately 170,000 clones, roughly 93% occurring once; the ten biggest clones make up 3.5% to 5%. The sample consisted of peripheral blood, taken on day 0 of AZD1222 vaccination. Receptor source: an adult in good health. Both conserved end residues are part of each CDR3. Each record gives: V gene, D gene, J gene, clone size, CDR3 DNA, CDR3 protein. A D gene is named only where the DNA matches it firmly. Rows give clone size only sometimes, using once, few, many, or a class for an expanded clone.

>TRBV9|.|TRBJ2-1|.
TGTGCCAGCAGCGTAGATGGCGGGCACAATGAGCAGTTCTTC
CASSVDGGHNEQFF
>TRBV12-3/TRBV12-4|.|TRBJ2-1|.
TGTGCCAGCACCTCCGACAATGAGCAGTTCTTC
CASTSDNEQFF
>TRBV28|.|TRBJ2-7|.
TGTGCCAGCAGCTTGGGGGACGGGGGACCAGCCTACGAGCAGTACTTC
CASSLGDGGPAYEQYF
>TRBV3-1/TRBV3-2|TRBD1|TRBJ1-1|.
TGTGCCAGCAGCCAAGATGCAACAGGGGGCAGGGGGGCTTTCTTT
CASSQDATGGRGAFF
>TRBV10-1|.|TRBJ2-7|.
TGCGCCAGCAGTGCCGTCGGGACTCGATACGAGCAGTACTTC
CASSAVGTRYEQYF
>TRBV12-3/TRBV12-4|.|TRBJ1-1|.
TGTGCCAGCAGGCCGGTAGAGAACACTGAAGCTTTCTTT
CASRPVENTEAFF
>TRBV6-5|TRBD1|TRBJ1-1|.
TGTGCCAGCAGTTACCTACGGGCAGGGGGAACTGAAGCTTTCTTT
CASSYLRAGGTEAFF
>TRBV20-1|TRBD2|TRBJ2-7|.
TGCAGTGCTAGTAAGCGGGGGCTCTACGAGCAGTACTTC
CSASKRGLYEQYF
>TRBV11-2|.|TRBJ2-3|.
TGTGCCAGCAGTGGGGGGTACACAGATACGCAGTATTTT
CASSGGYTDTQYF
>TRBV6-5|.|TRBJ1-1|.
TGTGCCAGCAGTTACTCACCGGAAATGAACACTGAAGCTTTCTTT
CASSYSPEMNTEAFF
>TRBV7-9|.|TRBJ2-2|.
TGTGCCAGCAGCTTATATCAGAACACCGGGGAGCTGTTTTTT
CASSLYQNTGELFF
>TRBV27|.|TRBJ2-3|.
TGTGCCAGCAGTTTGGGCACCACAGATACGCAGTATTTT
CASSLGTTDTQYF
>TRBV5-6|.|TRBJ2-1|.
TGTGCCAGCAGCTTTAGGGGTAATGAGCAGTTCTTC
CASSFRGNEQFF
>TRBV18|.|TRBJ1-2|.
TGTGCCAGCTCACGATCTGTTGACTATGGCTACACCTTC
CASSRSVDYGYTF
>TRBV19|TRBD2|TRBJ2-1|.
TGTGCCAGCTCCGGGACTAGCGGGGGTAAGACCTACAATGAGCAGTTCTTC
CASSGTSGGKTYNEQFF
>TRBV10-1|.|TRBJ2-6|.
TGCGCCAGCAGTAATACAGGCTCTGGGGCCAACGTCCTGACTTTC
CASSNTGSGANVLTF
>TRBV15|TRBD1|TRBJ1-2|.
TGTGCCACCAGCAGAGATTCACAGGGGGCTGTCTATGGCTACACCTTC
CATSRDSQGAVYGYTF
>TRBV9|TRBD1|TRBJ2-5|.
TGTGCCAGCAGCGTAGCTACGGCAGACAGGGTACGGGAGACCCAGTACTTC
CASSVATADRVRETQYF
>TRBV11-2|.|TRBJ1-3|.
TGTGCCAGCAGCTTAGATATCGGGGTTGGAAACACCATATATTTT
CASSLDIGVGNTIYF
>TRBV27|.|TRBJ2-1|once
TGTGCCAGCGGGAAGAGCTCCTACAATGAGCAGTTCTTC
CASGKSSYNEQFF
>TRBV4-1|.|TRBJ2-3|.
TGCGCCAGCAGCCCCCAGGGACAACTCAGCACAGATACGCAGTATTTT
CASSPQGQLSTDTQYF
>TRBV6-6|TRBD2|TRBJ2-2|once
TGTGCCAGCAGTCATCAAGTCAGCGGGAGCGGAACCGGGGAGCTGTTTTTT
CASSHQVSGSGTGELFF
>TRBV5-1|.|TRBJ1-4|.
TGCGCCAGCAGCTTGGGTCCGACAGGAGGAAATGAAAAACTGTTTTTT
CASSLGPTGGNEKLFF
>TRBV21-1|.|TRBJ2-7|.
TGTGCCAGCGGTCCAAGGACTAGGTCCCACGAGCAGTACTTC
CASGPRTRSHEQYF
>TRBV5-4|.|TRBJ2-2|.
TGTGCCAGCCGCCCATCGGGGGTTAACACCGGGGAGCTGTTTTTT
CASRPSGVNTGELFF
>TRBV14|.|TRBJ2-3|.
TGTGCCAGCAGCCAGCCCCAGCACCATACGCAGTATTTT
CASSQPQHHTQYF
>TRBV14|.|TRBJ1-1|.
TGTGCCAGCAGCCTGACACGCATGAACACTGAAGCTTTCTTT
CASSLTRMNTEAFF
>TRBV5-1|TRBD2|TRBJ2-7|.
TGCGCCAGCAGCTTGGCGGCTAGCGGGTACTACGAGCAGTACTTC
CASSLAASGYYEQYF
>TRBV7-9|.|TRBJ1-2|.
TGTGCCAGCAGTCCCCGACATGGGCCGCTAATCGCAGATGGCTACACCTTC
CASSPRHGPLIADGYTF
>TRBV27|.|TRBJ1-6|.
TGTGCCAGCAGTAAACGACAGGAAAATTCACCCCTCCACTTT
CASSKRQENSPLHF
>TRBV4-1|TRBD1|TRBJ1-4|.
TGCGCCAGCAGCCACGGGGACAGGGGGCTCGAAAAACTGTTTTTT
CASSHGDRGLEKLFF
>TRBV3-1/TRBV3-2|TRBD1|TRBJ1-2|.
TGTGCCAGCAGTGACAGGGGGCGGTACTATGGCTACACCTTC
CASSDRGRYYGYTF
>TRBV10-3|.|TRBJ1-2|.
TGTGCCATCAGGGACCATAACAGGGTTGACTATGGCTACACCTTC
CAIRDHNRVDYGYTF
>TRBV29-1|.|TRBJ2-1|.
TGCAGCGTTGAAGGGCGGGATTACTCCTACAATGAGCAGTTCTTC
CSVEGRDYSYNEQFF
>TRBV7-8|TRBD2|TRBJ2-5|.
TGTGCCAGCAGCTCAAGCGGGAGCGTCCCCTATGGGGCCCAGTACTTC
CASSSSGSVPYGAQYF
>TRBV10-3|.|TRBJ1-1|.
TGTGCCATCAGTGAAGGGCTTTTAAACACTGAAGCTTTCTTT
CAISEGLLNTEAFF
>TRBV19|TRBD1|TRBJ1-2|.
TGTGCCACCAACCCCCGGACAGGGGACGGCTACACCTTC
CATNPRTGDGYTF
>TRBV27|.|TRBJ1-2|.
TGTGCCAGCAGGGGATCCTATGGCTACACCTTC
CASRGSYGYTF
>TRBV3-1/TRBV3-2|TRBD1|TRBJ1-1|.
TGTGCCAGCAGCCAATGGACAGGAGGATGGAACACTGAAGCTTTCTTT
CASSQWTGGWNTEAFF
>TRBV13|TRBD2|TRBJ2-1|.
TGTGCCAGCAGCTTCCGTTCGACTAGCGGGAGCAATGAGCAGTTCTTC
CASSFRSTSGSNEQFF
>TRBV18|.|TRBJ1-4|.
TGTGCCAGCTCACCAGGGCAGGGTCTCCAATACGGTGAAAAACTGTTTTTT
CASSPGQGLQYGEKLFF
>TRBV6-1|.|TRBJ2-7|once
TGTGCCAGCAGTGAATTGGGAGGGGCAGGGGTCTCCTACGAGCAGTACTTC
CASSELGGAGVSYEQYF
>TRBV9|.|TRBJ2-7|.
TGTGCCAGCAGCCAAGACGGCAGATCCTACGAGCAGTACTTC
CASSQDGRSYEQYF
>TRBV30|TRBD2|TRBJ2-3|.
TGTGCCTCTAGTGGGCTAGCGGGTTACACAGATACGCAGTATTTT
CASSGLAGYTDTQYF
>TRBV11-2|.|TRBJ1-1|.
TGTGCCAGCAGCTTAGGACTCGTAGCTTTCTTT
CASSLGLVAFF
>TRBV7-9|.|TRBJ2-5|once
TGTGCCAGCAGCTTGAGACAGCCGGAGACCCAGTACTTC
CASSLRQPETQYF
>TRBV29-1|.|TRBJ1-2|.
TGCAGCGCCGTCCGGGACAACTATGGCTACACCTTC
CSAVRDNYGYTF
>TRBV11-2|.|TRBJ1-2|.
TGTGCCAGCAGCCGTGCCTTTTTCCTGAACTATGGCTACACCTTC
CASSRAFFLNYGYTF
>TRBV14|TRBD1|TRBJ2-1|.
TGTGCCAGCAGCCAAGATCTTGGACAGGTAAACAATGAGCAGTTCTTC
CASSQDLGQVNNEQFF
>TRBV4-1|TRBD2|TRBJ2-7|.
TGCGCCAGCAGCCAAAATACGCTAGCGGACTCCTACGAGCAGTACTTC
CASSQNTLADSYEQYF
>TRBV12-3/TRBV12-4|.|TRBJ2-2|once
TGTGCCAGCAGTTTTGGCGCCACCGGGGAGCTGTTTTTT
CASSFGATGELFF
>TRBV24-1|.|TRBJ1-3|.
TGTGCCCCCAGCGGTCCAAGGCTAAGAAACACCATATATTTT
CAPSGPRLRNTIYF
>TRBV5-1|.|TRBJ2-4|.
TGCGCCAGCAGCTGGGGGACTTTAGCCAAAAACATTCAGTACTTC
CASSWGTLAKNIQYF
>TRBV30|.|TRBJ1-1|.
TGTGCCTGGAGTTGGGGGAAGAACACTGAAGCTTTCTTT
CAWSWGKNTEAFF
>TRBV6-4|TRBD1|TRBJ1-1|once
TGTGCCAGCAGCTACGGACAGGGATTCTCTGAAGCTTTCTTT
CASSYGQGFSEAFF
>TRBV19|.|TRBJ2-5|.
TGTGCCAGTAGTCCGGGGGATCAAGAGACCCAGTACTTC
CASSPGDQETQYF
>TRBV4-2|.|TRBJ1-1|.
TGTGCCAGCAGCCAAGAGGGGAGGGTTACGAACACTGAAGCTTTCTTT
CASSQEGRVTNTEAFF